The T cell receptor beta chain under discussion was sequenced for a study of lymphopenia after photon versus proton radiotherapy. Whole-study findings and limits: Authors raise, but do not show, better survival with proton therapy.

V trimming: 10 bases; J trimming: 2 bases; junction bases outside the gene matches: 8. Germline V CDR1 and CDR2: LNHDA, SQIVND (reference sequence). The CDR3 is made up of 15 amino acids. As regards this clone: Its target is not known.

Profiling relied on immunoSEQ multiplex PCR, and the TCRdb table lists in-frame clones only, not all of them. Seen here are 55,000 to 70,000 clones, 87% observed once, and the top ten hold 10% to 14%. The V and J genes are TRBV19 and TRBJ2-2, with TRBD1 matching 9 bases. This sample comprised peripheral blood, obtained from a patient treated with proton-based radiotherapy. This sequence was found in a man older than 75 with esophageal cancer. CDR3 bases: TGTGCCACCACCCGAACAGGGGGCAACACCGGGGAGCTGTTTTTT. Translated: CATTRTGGNTGELFF.